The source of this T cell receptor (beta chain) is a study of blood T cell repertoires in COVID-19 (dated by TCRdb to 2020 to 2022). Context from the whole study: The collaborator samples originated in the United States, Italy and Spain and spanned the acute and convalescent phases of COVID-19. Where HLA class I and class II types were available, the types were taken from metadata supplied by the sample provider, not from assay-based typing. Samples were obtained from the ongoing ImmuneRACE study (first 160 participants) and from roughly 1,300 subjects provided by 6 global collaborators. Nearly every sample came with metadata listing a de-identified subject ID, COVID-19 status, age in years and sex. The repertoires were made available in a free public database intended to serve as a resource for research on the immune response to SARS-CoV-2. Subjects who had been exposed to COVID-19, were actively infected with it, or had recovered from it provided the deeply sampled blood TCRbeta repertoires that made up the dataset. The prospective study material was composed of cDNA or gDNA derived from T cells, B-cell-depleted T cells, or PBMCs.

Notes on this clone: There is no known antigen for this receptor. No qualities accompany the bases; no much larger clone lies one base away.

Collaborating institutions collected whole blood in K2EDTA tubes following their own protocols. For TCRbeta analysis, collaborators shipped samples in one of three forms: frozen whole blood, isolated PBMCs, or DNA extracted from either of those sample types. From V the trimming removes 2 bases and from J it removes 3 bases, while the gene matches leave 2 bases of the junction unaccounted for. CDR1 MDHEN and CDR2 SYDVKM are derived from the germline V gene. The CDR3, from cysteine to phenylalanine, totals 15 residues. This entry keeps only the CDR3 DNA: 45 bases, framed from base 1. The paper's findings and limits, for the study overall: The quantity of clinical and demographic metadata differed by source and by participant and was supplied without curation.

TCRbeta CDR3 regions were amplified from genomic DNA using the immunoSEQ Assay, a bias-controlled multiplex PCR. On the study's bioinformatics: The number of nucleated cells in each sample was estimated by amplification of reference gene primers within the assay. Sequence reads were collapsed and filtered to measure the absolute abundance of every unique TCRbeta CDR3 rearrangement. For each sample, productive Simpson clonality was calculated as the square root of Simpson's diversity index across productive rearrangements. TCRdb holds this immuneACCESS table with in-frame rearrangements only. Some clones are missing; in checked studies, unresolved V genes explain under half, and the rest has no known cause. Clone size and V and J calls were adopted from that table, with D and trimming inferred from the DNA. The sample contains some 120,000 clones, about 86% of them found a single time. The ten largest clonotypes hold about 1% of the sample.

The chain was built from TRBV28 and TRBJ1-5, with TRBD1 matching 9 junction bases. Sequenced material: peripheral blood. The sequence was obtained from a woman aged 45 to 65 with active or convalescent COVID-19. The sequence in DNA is TGTGCCAGCAGTTTAGCACAGGGGGCCAATCAGCCCCAGCATTTT. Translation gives CASSLAQGANQPQHF.